This TCR beta chain was obtained from a study of vaccination and CD4 T cells after COVID-19. Across the study: Two mRNA vaccine doses were given, either BNT162b2 or mRNA-1273. Researchers treated cells with overlapping spike peptides taken from SARS-CoV-2, HCoV-NL63, HCoV-OC43 and HCoV-229E.

Described treatment: approximately 10-day PBMC culture with coronavirus spike peptide pools or control peptides (ViraFEST assay). With peptide pools, ViraFEST first expanded antigen-specific T cells and afterwards sequenced their TCRs. V lost 6 bases and J lost 0, with 15 bases in between. The germline V gene encodes CDR1 MNHNS and CDR2 SASEGT. The CDR3 is made up of 16 amino acids. The Oncomine TCR Beta short-read assay generated sequence data from the DNA of cultured CD4+ T cells. TCRdb redid the calling of the PCR reads with MiXCR, one entry per CDR3 protein. In the table there are some 11,000 distinct CDR3 sequences, less than 40% of which are singletons. A word on this clonotype: Its antigen is as yet unknown.

The receptor was derived from a human donor with COVID-19. The chain has TRBV6-1 and TRBJ2-1; no firm D call. Sequenced input: cultured CD4+ T cells from blood. CDR3 sequence reads: CASRRVGGSSYNEQFF. In nucleotides, the CDR3 is TGTGCCAGCAGACGTGTTGGTGGAAGCTCCTACAATGAGCAGTTCTTC.